What follows are 21 T cell receptor beta chains derived from one specimen sequenced in a study of blood T cell repertoires in COVID-19. Sequenced by immunoSEQ multiplex PCR; TCRdb stores in-frame clones only, minus some. The sample consists of under 300,000 clones, roughly 90% of them appearing once. The sequenced sample consisted of PBMCs or T cells enriched from blood (not recorded which). The receptors stem from a woman in her thirties or forties with acute COVID-19.

The chain recombines TRBV10-3 with TRBJ1-3; TRBD1 matches 7 bases. Germline CDR1 ENHRY, CDR2 SYGVKD. V lost 9 bases and J lost 0; bases outside the gene matches: 2. CDR3 size: 13 residues. Here the CDR3 reads CAIGTVSGNTIYF. CDR3 DNA sequence: TGTGCCATAGGGACAGTCTCTGGAAACACCATATATTTT.

V gene TRBV7-9 combines with J gene TRBJ1-6, with a possible D match to TRBD1 (5 bases). CDR1 and CDR2 (germline): SEHNR, FQNEAQ (reference sequence). This CDR3 is built from 15 residues. The V gene lost 5 bases and the J gene lost 7 bases, with 15 bases spanning the gap. This chain's CDR3 is CASSPAGEGNSPLHF. The CDR3 region has the DNA TGTGCCAGCAGCCCCGCGGGGGAAGGAAATTCACCCCTCCACTTT.

This sequence joins TRBV15 and TRBJ1-5; D is uncertain. Germline CDR1 and CDR2: LNHNV and YYDKDF (reference sequence). This CDR3 comprises 16 residues. Trimming stripped 2 bases from V and 6 bases from J, with 17 bases between. The CDR3 loop is CATSRRRWWGGQPQHF. The CDR3 DNA follows: TGTGCCACCAGCAGAAGGAGATGGTGGGGAGGTCAGCCCCAGCATTTT.

This chain links TRBV7-2 with TRBJ2-7; a weak D match, TRBD2 (6 bases). This CDR3 has 14 amino acids. Looked up from germline, CDR1 is SGHTA and CDR2 is FQGNSA. V lost 4 bases and J lost 3, with 13 bases in between. The chain's CDR3 is CASSYGTLYYEQYF. The CDR3 bases are TGTGCCAGCAGCTACGGGACTCTGTACTACGAGCAGTACTTC.

The rearrangement links TRBV5-6 to TRBJ2-5, with D perhaps matching TRBD2 (6 bases). CDR1 SGHDT and CDR2 YYEEEE come from the germline V gene. The germline V and J ends were trimmed by 5 bases and 1 base, with 18 bases remaining between them. This CDR3 region has 16 residues. CDR3 amino acids: CASRPPGKGGQETQYF. For the CDR3, the DNA is TGTGCCAGCAGGCCGCCAGGGAAGGGAGGCCAAGAGACCCAGTACTTC.

This rearrangement joins TRBV9 to TRBJ1-1, with D uncertain. CDR1 is SGDLS, CDR2 YYNGEE, per germline. The ends were cut back, 0 bases at V and 3 bases at J, with 9 bases in the middle. The CDR3 runs to 14 residues. CDR3 DNA: TGTGCCAGCAGCGTAGGGGCAATGGACACTGAAGCTTTCTTT. Amino acids: CASSVGAMDTEAFF.

The gene calls are TRBV18 and TRBJ1-3; D is ambiguous. V lost 6 bases and J lost 0, with 6 bases in between. The germline CDR1 and CDR2 sequences are KGHSH and LQKENI. The CDR3 covers 13 residues. CDR3 residues: CASSSSSGNTIYF. CDR3 sequence (DNA): TGTGCCAGCTCGAGTTCCTCTGGAAACACCATATATTTT.

This clone was recorded only once. The chain is built from TRBV7-6 and TRBJ2-7; TRBD2 aligns across 12 bases. Trimming cost V 4 bases and J 3 bases; bases outside gene matches: 4. The CDR3 contains 15 residues. CDR1 is SGHVS and CDR2 is FNYEAQ in the germline V gene. In nucleotides, the CDR3 is TGTGCCAGCAGCTCCCAGGGACTAGCGGGCTACGAGCAGTACTTC. It is translated as CASSSQGLAGYEQYF.

This clone appeared a few times. This sequence joins TRBV15 and TRBJ2-7; 14 nucleotides agree with TRBD2. The V gene end was trimmed by 0 bases and the J gene end by 13 bases; junction bases not matched to a gene: 5. The CDR3 is 14 residues long. In germline, CDR1 is LNHNV, CDR2 YYDKDF (reference sequence). CDR3: CATSRDRTSGRFYF. CDR3 bases: TGTGCCACCAGCAGAGATCGGACTAGCGGGAGGTTTTACTTC.

This rearrangement joins TRBV5-1 to TRBJ1-6; TRBD1 matches 10 bases. The CDR3 runs to 14 residues. Trimming took 3 bases from V and 9 from J; bases not matched to a gene: 3. CDR1 and CDR2 (germline): SGHRS, YFSETQ. CDR3 amino acids: CASSWTGGGSPLHF. CDR3 DNA: TGCGCCAGCAGCTGGACAGGGGGTGGTTCACCCCTCCACTTT.

This clone was seen once. The V gene is TRBV12-3 or TRBV12-4, the J gene TRBJ1-2; the D gene is possibly TRBD1 (5 bases). Trimming left V 6 bases short and J 3 bases short, with 11 bases between. The CDR3 sequence is 13 residues long. The CDR3: CASSRRAYYGYTF. As DNA, the CDR3 is TGTGCCAGCAGCCGCAGGGCGTACTATGGCTACACCTTC.

This chain links TRBV5-6 with TRBJ2-3; tentatively, D is TRBD2 (5 bases). There are 13 residues in the CDR3. Trimming pared 1 base from V and 5 bases from J, leaving 8 bases between. CDR1 is SGHDT and CDR2 is YYEEEE in the germline V gene. CDR3 in DNA: TGTGCCAGCAGCTTGCCCGGGGAAGATACGCAGTATTTT. Translating gives CASSLPGEDTQYF. The whole variable domain, filled in from reference TRBV5-6 and TRBJ2-3, reads DAGVTQSPTHLIKTRGQQVTLRCSPKSGHDTVSWYQQALGQGPQFIFQYYEEEERQRGNFPDRFSGHQFPNYSSELNVNALLLGDSALYLCASSLPGEDTQYFGPGTRLTVL.

This sequence joins TRBV5-1 and TRBJ2-5; D possibly corresponds to TRBD2 (7 bases). The ends were cut back, 0 bases at V and 4 bases at J, with 16 bases in the middle. The germline V gene has CDR1 SGHRS and CDR2 YFSETQ. This CDR3 is 16 amino acids long. In nucleotides, the CDR3 is TGCGCCAGCAGCTTGGAAGGGGGGGGATCTTTAGAGACCCAGTACTTC. It is translated as CASSLEGGGSLETQYF.

The chain uses TRBV27 and TRBJ1-2; TRBD1 matches 10 bases. The CDR3 is 14 amino acids. Germline assignment: CDR1 MNHEY and CDR2 SMNVEV (reference sequence). The V and J ends lost 6 bases and 5 bases, in that order; junction bases with no gene match: 6. The CDR3, as DNA: TGTGCCAGCAGGAGGGACAGGGGATTTTATGGCTACACCTTC. Translation: CASRRDRGFYGYTF.

This CDR3 is CASSQTGGDYGYTF. The CDR3 coding sequence is TGTGCCAGCAGCCAAACAGGGGGCGACTATGGCTACACCTTC. V gene TRBV4-2 combines with J gene TRBJ1-2; 9 bases fit TRBD1. V was clipped by 2 bases and J by 3 bases; unmatched bases: 1. Germline loops: CDR1 LGHNA, CDR2 YNFKEQ. This CDR3 is built from 14 residues.

The chain carries TRBV6-5 and TRBJ1-1; D is ambiguous. The V gene lost 7 bases and the J gene lost 2 bases, with 11 bases spanning the gap. Per germline, CDR1 MNHEY and CDR2 SVGAGI. CDR3 length equals 13 residues. For the CDR3, the DNA is TGTGCCAGCAATTTCGGTGCAAACACTGAAGCTTTCTTT. Amino acid sequence: CASNFGANTEAFF.

The rearrangement uses TRBV12-3 or TRBV12-4 and TRBJ1-2; 7 nucleotides match TRBD1. V lost 6 bases, J lost 5 bases, and 6 bases stayed unmatched. This CDR3 has 13 residues. The CDR3: CASSPGQIYGYTF. The CDR3 DNA sequence: TGTGCCAGCAGCCCGGGACAGATTTATGGCTACACCTTC.

The rearrangement uses TRBV7-2 and TRBJ2-7; D unresolved. This CDR3 comprises 15 residues. From germline, CDR1 is SGHTA and CDR2 FQGNSA. The V and J ends lost 0 bases and 2 bases respectively, with 11 bases between them. The CDR3 region is CASSLAPRIPYEQYF. The CDR3 DNA reads TGTGCCAGCAGCTTAGCCCCTAGGATCCCCTACGAGCAGTACTTC.

This chain uses TRBV6-2 or TRBV6-3 with TRBJ2-1; TRBD2 matches at 7 bases. From germline, CDR1 is MNHEY and CDR2 SVGEGT. This CDR3 region has 12 residues. Trimming removed 5 bases from V and 5 bases from J; junction bases left unmatched: 0. CDR3 residues: CASSTSDNEQFF. The CDR3 nucleotides read TGTGCCAGCAGTACTAGCGACAATGAGCAGTTCTTC.

This chain joins TRBV5-8 and TRBJ2-1; D possibly corresponds to TRBD1 (5 bases). Germline-derived CDR1 and CDR2 are SGHTS and YDEGEE. The CDR3 runs to 13 residues. V was clipped by 2 bases and J by 8 bases, with 11 bases between them. The CDR3 coding sequence is TGTGCCAGCAGCTTAAGGGGATCCTATGAGCAGTTCTTC. Translation gives CASSLRGSYEQFF.

The genes are TRBV4-1 and TRBJ2-7, with 7 bases fitting TRBD2. The germline CDR1 and CDR2 sequences are MGHRA and YSYEKL. The CDR3 spans 13 residues. Trimming at V came to 4 bases and at J to 6 bases, leaving 6 bases not matched to a gene. The CDR3 loop reads CASSPGTTREQYF. For the CDR3, the DNA is TGCGCCAGCAGCCCGGGGACTACTCGCGAGCAGTACTTC.